A single sample gave rise to the 19 T cell receptor beta chains below, sequenced in a study of shared clonotypes between healthy human individuals. TCRdb's table, derived via immunoSEQ multiplex PCR, lists solely in-frame clones and lacks some. The data show some 2.1 million clones, with just under 95% seen just once and 1.5% to 2% held by the top ten. Naive CD8 cells lacked CD45RO and underwent positive selection for CCR7, leaving out terminally differentiated effector memory CD45RA+ cells. Material: naive CD8+ T cells from PBMCs. These receptors were collected from a man aged 18 to 30 in good health. Some clones in this sample may be carry-over from other donors' samples.

V usage is TRBV11-1 and J usage is TRBJ2-2; D is unresolved. The CDR3 runs to 13 residues. CDR1 is SGHAT and CDR2 is FQDESV in the germline V gene (reference sequence). The V end lost 2 bases, the J end lost 0 bases, and 1 base lay between the germline ends. The CDR3 DNA follows: TGTGCCAGCAGCTTAACGAACACCGGGGAGCTGTTTTTT. This gives the protein CASSLTNTGELFF.

The gene calls are TRBV19 and TRBJ2-3, with 11 bases lining up with TRBD2. CDR1 is LNHDA and CDR2 is SQIVND in the germline V gene (reference sequence). V shed 10 bases, J shed 1 base, and the junction held 16 bases outside the gene matches. The CDR3 sequence is 18 residues long. The CDR3 DNA reads as TGTGCCACCTCGGGGCTAGCGGGGGGCGGTTTTGGCACAGATACGCAGTATTTT. It translates to CATSGLAGGGFGTDTQYF.

The chain is built from TRBV28 and TRBJ1-4, with 7 bases aligning to TRBD1. This CDR3 has 11 amino acids. The junction had 0 bases not matched to a gene; V was cut back by 2 bases and J by 12 bases. The germline CDR1 and CDR2 sequences are MDHEN and SYDVKM. The CDR3 protein is CASSLGTELFF. In DNA, the CDR3 is TGTGCCAGCAGTTTAGGGACAGAACTGTTTTTT.

The chain carries TRBV28 and TRBJ2-5, with D perhaps matching TRBD2 (5 bases). Germline values: CDR1 MDHEN, CDR2 SYDVKM. V lost 3 bases to trimming and J lost 5 bases, with 13 bases between them. The CDR3 loop spans 14 amino acids. CDR3 loop: CASSFPSRGETQYF. In DNA, the CDR3 is TGTGCCAGCAGTTTCCCATCCCGCGGGGAGACCCAGTACTTC. The complete variable domain, with remaining parts taken from reference TRBV28 and TRBJ2-5, reads DVKVTQSSRYLVKRTGEKVFLECVQDMDHENMFWYRQDPGLGLRLIYFSYDVKMKEKGDIPEGYSVSREKKERFSLILESASTNQTSMYLCASSFPSRGETQYFGPGTRLLVL.

The chain combines TRBV4-1 with TRBJ1-2, with a weak D call TRBD1 (5 bases). This CDR3 spans 15 amino acids. In germline, CDR1 is MGHRA, CDR2 YSYEKL. V dropped 0 bases and J dropped 1 base, with 9 bases sitting between them. CDR3 nucleotides: TGCGCCAGCAGCCAAGATTGGGGCAGTAACTATGGCTACACCTTC. The encoded protein is CASSQDWGSNYGYTF.

The chain joins TRBV13 to TRBJ2-5; D perhaps matches TRBD2 (6 bases). Trimming pared 5 bases from V and 5 bases from J, leaving 18 bases between. This CDR3 region has 15 residues. CDR1 and CDR2 from the germline V gene are PRHDT and FYEKMQ (reference sequence). CDR3 nucleotide sequence: TGTGCCAGCAGCCAATACGGCAGTGGAGGGGAGACCCAGTACTTC. Translation: CASSQYGSGGETQYF.

The chain uses TRBV9 and TRBJ2-1; 8 bases map to TRBD2. Germline CDR1 is SGDLS and CDR2 is YYNGEE. The CDR3 runs to 17 residues. The V and J ends lost 0 bases and 4 bases, in that order; junction bases with no gene match: 9. The CDR3 sequence is CASSVGGAGAWYNEQFF. For the CDR3, the DNA is TGTGCCAGCAGCGTAGGAGGAGCGGGAGCATGGTACAATGAGCAGTTCTTC.

The V call is TRBV29-1, the J call TRBJ2-7; possibly TRBD2 for D (5 bases). The germline V gene encodes CDR1 SQVTM and CDR2 ANQGSEA. CDR3 length equals 12 residues. The ends were cut back, 7 bases at V and 2 bases at J, with 12 bases in the middle. The CDR3 here is CSAGSLAYEQYF. The CDR3 coding sequence is TGCAGCGCTGGGAGCCTGGCCTACGAGCAGTACTTC.

The CDR3 region has the DNA TGTGCCAGCAGTGAATATGGGCAGCCCATCTACGAGCAGTACTTC. This codes for CASSEYGQPIYEQYF. This sequence joins TRBV6-1 and TRBJ2-7; D unclear. The CDR3 runs to 15 residues. The germline gives CDR1 MNHNS, CDR2 SASEGT. Trimming took off 2 bases at V and 3 bases at J, with 14 bases between the two ends.

A note on this clone: This sample includes further DNA sequences coding for the same CDR3. This rearrangement joins TRBV27 to TRBJ1-4; tentative D call: TRBD1 (5 bases). Germline CDR1 MNHEY, CDR2 SMNVEV (reference sequence). V lost 6 bases and J lost 3, with 11 bases in between. This CDR3 has 14 amino acids. CDR3 loop: CASSPRGANEKLFF. CDR3 coding DNA: TGTGCCAGCAGCCCAAGGGGCGCTAATGAAAAACTGTTTTTT.

This chain connects TRBV27 to TRBJ2-7; no definite D call. The germline gives CDR1 MNHEY, CDR2 SMNVEV (reference sequence). The V and J ends lost 2 bases and 6 bases respectively, with 20 bases between them. The length of the CDR3 is 16 residues. The CDR3 DNA reads TGTGCCAGCAGTTTAAAGACCACTTTGCCCTTGAGCGAGCAGTACTTC. This sequence encodes CASSLKTTLPLSEQYF.

This chain links TRBV10-3 with TRBJ2-7; the match to TRBD1 covers 12 bases. Germline CDR1 ENHRY, CDR2 SYGVKD. V was pared by 10 bases and J by 4 bases, with 11 bases of the junction left unmatched. This CDR3 region has 15 residues. The CDR3, as DNA: TGTGCCACCCAATTCGGGACAGGGGGCGGATACGAGCAGTACTTC. It codes for CATQFGTGGGYEQYF.

This rearrangement joins TRBV4-1 to TRBJ2-1; D remains unclear. Trimming pared 4 bases from V and 7 bases from J, leaving 5 bases between. The CDR3 spans 11 residues. Germline CDR1 MGHRA, CDR2 YSYEKL. CDR3 loop: CASSLSNEQFF. The CDR3 DNA follows: TGCGCCAGCAGCCTGAGTAATGAGCAGTTCTTC.

This clone was detected a few times. The CDR3 DNA follows: TGTGCCAGCAACGGGTTTTCCCCATCCTACGAGCAGTACTTC. It encodes CASNGFSPSYEQYF. The chain is built from TRBV2 and TRBJ2-7; no clear D. V was pared by 7 bases and J by 1 base, with 14 bases between. In germline, CDR1 is SNHLY, CDR2 FYNNEI. The CDR3 length is 14 residues.

This chain joins TRBV29-1 and TRBJ1-2; D remains unclear. This CDR3 comprises 14 residues. Germline V gives CDR1 SQVTM, CDR2 ANQGSEA. The chain's CDR3 is CTIRPAVHVYGYTF. The CDR3 DNA sequence: TGCACCATCAGGCCCGCAGTCCATGTCTATGGCTACACCTTC.

Concerning this clone itself: Other DNA sequences in this sample translate to the same CDR3. V and J are TRBV19 and TRBJ2-2; D is ambiguous. CDR1 LNHDA and CDR2 SQIVND come from the germline V gene (reference sequence). Trimming stripped 0 bases from V and 3 bases from J, with 5 bases between. This CDR3 is built from 14 residues. The CDR3 region is CASSIDRDTGELFF. CDR3 DNA: TGTGCCAGTAGTATAGATCGGGACACCGGGGAGCTGTTTTTT.

V usage is TRBV28 and J usage is TRBJ2-1, with 8 bases identical to TRBD1. This CDR3 comprises 14 residues. With 7 bases clipped from V and 4 bases from J, the junction kept 6 bases outside the gene matches. Germline V CDR1 and CDR2: MDHEN, SYDVKM. This CDR3 reads CASIGRGLYNEQFF. CDR3 DNA sequence: TGTGCCAGCATTGGCAGGGGGCTTTACAATGAGCAGTTCTTC.

The chain combines TRBV27 with TRBJ2-1, with D maybe TRBD2 (6 bases). Trimming removed 7 bases at V and 4 bases at J, with 14 bases between. Germline V lookup: CDR1 MNHEY, CDR2 SMNVEV (reference sequence). This CDR3 region has 14 residues. This CDR3 reads CASTLARGYNEQFF. In nucleotides, the CDR3 is TGTGCCAGCACCCTAGCACGGGGGTACAATGAGCAGTTCTTC.

The rearrangement links TRBV11-2 to TRBJ2-7; D is undetermined. V was pared by 5 bases and J by 0 bases, with 14 bases between. Germline V CDR1 and CDR2: SGHAT, FQNNGV. This CDR3 comprises 15 residues. In nucleotides, the CDR3 is TGTGCCAGCAGCACTACGTATGGGCCCTCCTACGAGCAGTACTTC. Translating gives CASSTTYGPSYEQYF. The variable domain in full, completed from reference TRBV11-2 and TRBJ2-7, reads EAGVAQSPRYKIIEKRQSVAFWCNPISGHATLYWYQQILGQGPKLLIQFQNNGVVDDSQLPKDRFSAERLKGVDSTLKIQPAKLEDSAVYLCASSTTYGPSYEQYFGPGTRLTVT.